The present T cell receptor beta chain was sequenced within a study of cytomegalovirus exposure and HLA in healthy donors. Findings and caveats of the study: Through in vitro validation, three CMV-associated chains were shown to be specific for CMV antigens.

CDR1 KGHSH and CDR2 LQKENI come from the germline V gene. J was trimmed by 4 bases and V by 6 bases; bases with no gene match: 9. The CDR3 consists of 14 residues. This clone was recorded a few times. Its antigen remains unidentified. Assay used: immunoSEQ multiplex PCR; TCRdb lists only in-frame clones, some missing. The table shows some 90,000 clones, with about 90% occurring only once. Sequencing was carried out using PBMCs. J is TRBJ2-7 and V is TRBV18, with 7 bases matching TRBD1. This TCR was recovered from a man aged 18 to 35 in good health and CMV-seropositive. The DNA for the CDR3 is TGTGCCAGCTCGAAAGACAGGGACGGGTACGAGCAGTACTTC. Translating gives CASSKDRDGYEQYF.